This T cell receptor (beta chain) was sequenced for a study of vaccination and CD4 T cells after COVID-19. Study overall: Post-COVID samples were collected a median roughly 3 months following diagnosis, spanning 35 to 161. Overlapping spike peptides from SARS-CoV-2, HCoV-NL63, HCoV-OC43 and HCoV-229E served to stimulate the cells. Study-wide results and caveats: Looking at convalescent patients, 304 of their 307 vaccine-specific clones were spike mono-reactive. A median around 90% of convalescent patients' SARS-CoV-2-reactive clones emerged only after vaccination.

The V gene's germline CDR1 is MNHEY and CDR2 SVGEGT. The CDR3 loop spans 17 amino acids. The V end was cut by 11 bases, the J end by 1 base, with 26 bases between. Notes on this clonotype: Antigen: not known.

Treatment denoted: 10-day PBMC culture with coronavirus spike peptide pools or control peptides (ViraFEST assay). The assay that was used to sequence DNA from cultured CD4+ T cells was the Oncomine TCR Beta short-read assay. TCRdb used MiXCR to reprocess the PCR reads, holding one entry per CDR3 protein. Of more than 7,500 distinct CDR3 sequences listed, about three fifths are singletons. This chain joins TRBV6-2 or TRBV6-3 and TRBJ1-1, with D possibly matching TRBD1 (6 bases). This receptor was taken from a human donor who had recovered from COVID-19. The sample consisted of CD4+ T cells from blood, cultured in vitro. DNA for the CDR3: TGTGCCGCAAGCACGATTAACAGGGATCCCGAGAACACTGAAGCTTTCTTT. Its translation is CAASTINRDPENTEAFF.